Below are 27 T cell receptor beta chains sequenced from a single sample in a study of blood T cells in healthy people across ages. Primers used in a second PCR of roughly 7 to 11 cycles were a sample-barcoded 5' primer and a J-beta primer mix. TCRdb analysed the 5' RACE reads with MiXCR anew, one entry per CDR3 protein. This sample has approximately 1.5 million distinct CDR3 sequences, with roughly 30% found just once. Sequencing was performed on blood. The receptor source for this set is a woman between 25 and 40 years old in good health.

A note on this clonotype: One junction end disagrees with the germline gene, perhaps due to a read error. This rearrangement joins TRBV6-5 to TRBJ2-5, with D tentatively TRBD2 (6 bases). This CDR3 spans 13 amino acids. Germline CDR1 MNHEY, CDR2 SVGAGI. The CDR3 region is CANSLNSGETQYF. The DNA for the CDR3 is TGTGCCAACAGTTTGAATAGCGGCGAGACCCAGTACTTC.

This clonotype occurred a few times. One end of the junction varies from germline; a read error may be responsible. This chain joins TRBV7-3 and TRBJ1-1, with 7 bases lining up with TRBD1. CDR3 size: 17 residues. Germline-derived CDR1 and CDR2 are SGHTA and FQGTGA. The CDR3, as DNA: TGTGCCAGCAGCCTAACAGGGGCCAAGGCCATGAACACTGAAGCTTTCTTT. Translation: CASSLTGAKAMNTEAFF. Full variable domain (rest looked up from reference TRBV7-3 and TRBJ1-1): GAGVSQTPSNKVTEKGKYVELRCDPISGHTALYWYRQSLGQGPEFLIYFQGTGAADDSGLPNDRFFAVRPEGSVSTLKIQRTERGDSAVYLCASSLTGAKAMNTEAFFGQGTRLTVV.

The V and J genes are TRBV6-2 or TRBV6-3 and TRBJ1-2; 7 bases line up with TRBD1. CDR1 and CDR2 (germline): MNHEY, SVGEGT. CDR3 length equals 14 residues. Germline trimming cut 6 bases from V and 4 bases from J; bases unmatched to any gene: 8. The CDR3 DNA reads as TGTGCCAGCAGCCCAGAGGGGACAGTCTATGGCTACACCTTC. It is translated as CASSPEGTVYGYTF.

The table lists this clonotype with a count of one. A much larger clone sits a single nucleotide away, making a read error possible. This chain joins TRBV4-1 and TRBJ1-2; 11 bases agree with TRBD1. Germline CDR1 is MGHRA and CDR2 is YSYEKL. The CDR3 is 17 amino acids. Written as DNA, the CDR3 is TGCACCAGCAGCCAAGACTCTCCGGGACAGGGGGACTATGGCTACACCTTC. It encodes CTSSQDSPGQGDYGYTF.

Notes on this clonotype: At one of its ends the junction is not consistent with the germline gene, which may arise from a read error. The rearrangement links TRBV5-6 to TRBJ2-3; 7 bases are shared with TRBD2. The V gene's germline CDR1 is SGHDT and CDR2 YYEEEE. The CDR3 has 15 amino acids. CDR3 DNA: TGTGCCACCACCCACAGGACGGGAGGCACAGATGCGCAGTATTTT. Its translation is CATTHRTGGTDAQYF.

This rearrangement joins TRBV7-9 to TRBJ2-1; 7 positions agree with TRBD1. Germline CDR1 and CDR2: SEHNR and FQNEAQ (reference sequence). The CDR3 totals 15 residues. With 4 bases clipped from V and 7 bases from J, the junction kept 10 bases outside the gene matches. CDR3 residues: CASSSEGTVKNEQFF. The CDR3 DNA reads as TGTGCCAGCAGCTCAGAAGGGACAGTAAAAAATGAGCAGTTCTTC. The entire variable domain, with the rest obtained from reference TRBV7-9 and TRBJ2-1, is as follows: DTGVSQNPRHKITKRGQNVTFRCDPISEHNRLYWYRQTLGQGPEFLTYFQNEAQLEKSRLLSDRFSAERPKGSFSTLEIQRTEQGDSAMYLCASSSEGTVKNEQFFGPGTRLTVL.

The chain employs TRBV10-3 and TRBJ2-3; D gene ambiguous. The germline V gene has CDR1 ENHRY and CDR2 SYGVKD. Trimming took 0 bases from V and 4 from J, leaving 17 bases between them. This CDR3 region has 17 residues. The chain's CDR3 is CAISESVMPGPPDTQYF. As DNA, the CDR3 is TGTGCCATCAGTGAGTCCGTTATGCCAGGACCACCAGATACGCAGTATTTT.

This clonotype was observed a handful of times. V usage is TRBV9 and J usage is TRBJ2-1, with TRBD2 identical over 11 bases. Germline CDR1 and CDR2: SGDLS and YYNGEE. V lost 1 base, J lost 4 bases, and 7 bases stayed unmatched. This CDR3 spans 17 amino acids. The CDR3 bases are TGTGCCAGCAGCGTAATAGCGGGAGGGCAAATATACAATGAGCAGTTCTTC. This codes for CASSVIAGGQIYNEQFF.

Worth noting for this clonotype: At one end, the junction sequence differs from germline, possibly due to a read error. V is TRBV6-6 and J is TRBJ1-2, with 9 positions matching TRBD1. The germline CDR1 and CDR2 sequences are MNHNY and SVGAGI (reference sequence). The CDR3 consists of 15 residues. CDR3 protein: CAGRNNRGHDYGYTF. CDR3 nucleotides: TGTGCCGGCAGGAACAACAGGGGGCATGACTATGGCTACACCTTC.

In regard to this clonotype: Given the absence of the conserved phenylalanine or tryptophan at the CDR3 end, a read error is likely. The chain uses TRBV20-1 and TRBJ1-2, with D unclear. This CDR3 has 13 amino acids. Looked up from germline, CDR1 is DFQATT and CDR2 is SNEGSKA (reference sequence). The CDR3 DNA reads TGCAGTGCTAGACCGGAGGTTAGGTATGACTACACCCTC. It codes for CSARPEVRYDYTL.

This clonotype was detected only a few times. The chain is built from TRBV7-9 and TRBJ2-7, with D hard to call. CDR3 length: 13 amino acids. The germline V gene has CDR1 SEHNR and CDR2 FQNEAQ (reference sequence). The V and J ends lost 7 bases and 0 bases respectively, with 10 bases between them. In DNA form, the CDR3 reads TGTGCCAGCACCGCGCACGGCTCCTACGAGCAGTACTTC. Translated, it gives CASTAHGSYEQYF. Supplemented by reference TRBV7-9 and TRBJ2-7, the full variable domain reads DTGVSQNPRHKITKRGQNVTFRCDPISEHNRLYWYRQTLGQGPEFLTYFQNEAQLEKSRLLSDRFSAERPKGSFSTLEIQRTEQGDSAMYLCASTAHGSYEQYFGPGTRLTVT.

This clonotype has a count of ten or more. The chain is built from TRBV7-2 and TRBJ1-2; the D is unclear. Germline V gene data show CDR1 as SGHTA and CDR2 as FQGNSA. The V and J ends lost 3 bases and 4 bases respectively, with 15 bases between them. CDR3 length: 15 amino acids. This CDR3 is CASSFSPQRLYGYTF. In DNA, the CDR3 is TGTGCCAGCAGCTTTTCACCACAACGGCTCTATGGCTACACCTTC. Looking up the rest from reference TRBV7-2 and TRBJ1-2 gives the full variable domain: GAGVSQSPSNKVTEKGKDVELRCDPISGHTALYWYRQSLGQGLEFLIYFQGNSAPDKSGLPSDRFSAERTGGSVSTLTIQRTQQEDSAVYLCASSFSPQRLYGYTFGSGTRLTVV.

This chain joins TRBV5-6 and TRBJ2-1; D might be TRBD1 or TRBD2, each matching 5 bases. The CDR3 has 17 residues. Germline CDR1 SGHDT, CDR2 YYEEEE. Trimming pared 2 bases from V and 8 bases from J, leaving 23 bases between. The CDR3 spells CASSFPVRVGNRDEQFF. The CDR3 coding sequence is TGTGCCAGCAGCTTCCCGGTCAGGGTCGGGAATAGGGATGAGCAGTTCTTC.

This clonotype has more than one count but fewer than ten. The chain carries TRBV7-3 and TRBJ2-1; 7 bases match TRBD2. Germline V lookup: CDR1 SGHTA, CDR2 FQGTGA. This CDR3 has 14 amino acids. V lost 3 bases to trimming and J lost 6 bases; unmatched junction nucleotides: 5. The CDR3 protein is CASSLAGEFNEQFF. DNA for the CDR3: TGTGCCAGCAGCTTGGCGGGGGAATTCAATGAGCAGTTCTTC.

The chain joins TRBV4-2 to TRBJ2-1, with TRBD2 matching over 8 bases. With 4 bases clipped from V and 0 bases from J, the junction kept 8 bases outside the gene matches. The CDR3 has 17 residues. Germline V gene sequence: CDR1 LGHNA, CDR2 YNFKEQ. The CDR3 DNA sequence: TGTGCCAGCAGCCTAAAACGTAGCGGGACCTCCTACAATGAGCAGTTCTTC. Translated, it gives CASSLKRSGTSYNEQFF.

This clonotype was detected ten times or more. The chain combines TRBV7-9 with TRBJ2-1; TRBD2 agrees at 10 bases. The CDR3 contains 16 residues. Trimming cost V 2 bases and J 1 base; bases outside gene matches: 2. CDR1 SEHNR and CDR2 FQNEAQ come from the germline V gene (reference sequence). CDR3 amino acids: CASSLPTSGSYNEQFF. Here the CDR3 DNA reads TGTGCCAGCAGCTTACCGACTAGCGGGTCCTACAATGAGCAGTTCTTC.

V usage is TRBV6-5 and J usage is TRBJ2-7; no firm D call. Trimming shortened V by 2 bases and J by 4 bases, and 12 bases separated the two germline ends. In germline, CDR1 is MNHEY, CDR2 SVGAGI. The CDR3 spans 14 residues. The DNA of the CDR3 is TGTGCCAGCAGTTACCCGGCCTCGGTATACGAGCAGTACTTC. As protein: CASSYPASVYEQYF.

The chain is built from TRBV4-1 and TRBJ1-1; TRBD1 agrees at 7 bases. The ends lost 0 bases at V and 7 bases at J; junction bases unmatched: 2. Germline V gene data show CDR1 as MGHRA and CDR2 as YSYEKL. The CDR3 has 13 residues. The CDR3 DNA sequence: TGCGCCAGCAGCCAAGATGACAGGGATGAAGCTTTCTTT. Its translation: CASSQDDRDEAFF.

This clonotype was counted between two and nine times. The V call is TRBV12-3 or TRBV12-4, the J call TRBJ1-2; a possible D gene is TRBD1 (6 bases). CDR3 length: 15 amino acids. The V end lost 2 bases, the J end lost 6 bases, and 16 bases lay between the germline ends. The CDR3 DNA is TGTGCCAGCAGTTTAACGGGGGACACCTCCCATGGCTACACCTTC. Translation: CASSLTGDTSHGYTF.

V gene TRBV11-2 combines with J gene TRBJ2-2; 7 bases line up with TRBD2. The V gene end was trimmed by 1 base and the J gene end by 7 bases; junction bases not matched to a gene: 6. Germline-derived CDR1 and CDR2 are SGHAT and FQNNGV. The CDR3 is 15 amino acids. The CDR3 DNA is TGTGCCAGCAGCTTAGTGGGGAGGGGCGGCGGGGAGCTGTTTTTT. It codes for CASSLVGRGGGELFF.

The table lists this clonotype with a few counts. This chain uses TRBV24-1 with TRBJ2-3; D tentatively reads TRBD1 or TRBD2 (5 bases each). CDR1 and CDR2 (germline): KGHDR, SFDVKD. The CDR3 sequence is 14 residues long. The ends were cut back, 5 bases at V and 2 bases at J, with 10 bases in the middle. This chain's CDR3 is CATSAGRNTDTQYF. DNA for the CDR3: TGTGCCACCAGTGCGGGACGCAACACAGATACGCAGTATTTT.

The chain is built from TRBV14 and TRBJ1-5; a weak D match, TRBD1 (5 bases). Trimming left V 3 bases short and J 2 bases short, with 17 bases between. The CDR3 extends over 17 amino acids. Per the germline V gene, CDR1 is SGHDN and CDR2 is FVKESK. CDR3 DNA: TGTGCCAGCAGCCATGAAGGCAGGGAAAGAGGCAATCAGCCCCAGCATTTT. Translation gives CASSHEGRERGNQPQHF.

This clonotype was seen more than once but under ten times. This sequence joins TRBV5-1 and TRBJ2-3, with 11 bases identical to TRBD1. With 8 bases clipped from V and 4 bases from J, the junction kept 6 bases outside the gene matches. CDR1 and CDR2 (germline): SGHRS, YFSETQ. CDR3 length equals 14 residues. The CDR3 DNA follows: TGCGCCAGTAAAGGGACAGGGGGAGCAGATACGCAGTATTTT. This gives the protein CASKGTGGADTQYF.

The rearrangement uses TRBV10-2 and TRBJ1-2; no clear D gene. The V end lost 2 bases, the J end lost 8 bases, and 15 bases lay between the germline ends. The germline CDR1 and CDR2 sequences are WSHSY and SAAADI. The CDR3 sequence is 14 residues long. CDR3 sequence: CASSERQAGDGYTF. The CDR3 bases are TGCGCCAGCAGTGAGAGGCAGGCAGGAGACGGCTACACCTTC.

CDR3 DNA sequence: TGCGCCAGCAGCCCTGGAGGACAGGGGGCTTATGAAGCTTTCTTT. Translation: CASSPGGQGAYEAFF. The chain recombines TRBV5-1 with TRBJ1-1; 11 nucleotides match TRBD1. Per germline, CDR1 SGHRS and CDR2 YFSETQ. This CDR3 region has 15 residues. Trimming took 4 bases from V and 7 from J; bases not matched to a gene: 9.

CDR3 loop: CSVPTGEVFNYGYTF. In DNA, the CDR3 is TGCAGCGTTCCGACAGGGGAGGTTTTTAACTATGGCTACACCTTC. The chain has TRBV29-1 and TRBJ1-2; TRBD1 agrees at 8 bases. The CDR3 is made up of 15 amino acids. The ends lost 5 bases at V and 1 base at J; junction bases unmatched: 9. Germline V gene lookup returns CDR1 SQVTM and CDR2 ANQGSEA.

The chain combines TRBV12-3 or TRBV12-4 with TRBJ2-5; D perhaps matches TRBD1 (8 bases). The CDR3 sequence is 15 residues long. V lost 6 bases to trimming and J lost 3 bases, with 17 bases between them. This CDR3 reads CASSTRTGGEETQYF. The CDR3 region has the DNA TGTGCCAGCAGCACGCGCACAGGGGGGGAAGAGACCCAGTACTTC.